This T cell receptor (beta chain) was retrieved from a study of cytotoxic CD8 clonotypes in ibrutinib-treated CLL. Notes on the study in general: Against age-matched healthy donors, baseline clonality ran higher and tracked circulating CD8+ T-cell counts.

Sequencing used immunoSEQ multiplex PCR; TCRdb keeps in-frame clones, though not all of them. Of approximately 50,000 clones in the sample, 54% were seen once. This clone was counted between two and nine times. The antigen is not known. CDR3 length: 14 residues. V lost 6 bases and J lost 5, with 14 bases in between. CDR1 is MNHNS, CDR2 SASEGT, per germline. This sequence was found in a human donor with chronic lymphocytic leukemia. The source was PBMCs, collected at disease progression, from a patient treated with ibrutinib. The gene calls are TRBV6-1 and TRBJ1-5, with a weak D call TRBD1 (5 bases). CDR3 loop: CASRRTGGDQPQHF. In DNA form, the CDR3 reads TGTGCCAGCAGGAGAACAGGAGGAGATCAGCCCCAGCATTTT.